This T cell receptor (beta chain) derives from a study of liver allograft versus peripheral blood T cells. Study overall: T cell receptor repertoires in transplanted livers were compared with those in recipients' peripheral blood.

As to this clonotype: Antigen specificity is unknown.

TCRdb reprocessed the reads via MiXCR and lists one record per CDR3 protein. The table shows around 10,000 distinct CDR3 sequences, with approximately 20% occurring only once. Study-level points and caveats: Repertoires of T cell receptors in liver allografts reportedly differed from peripheral blood repertoires.

CDR3 length equals 17 residues. V dropped 2 bases and J dropped 0; count of bases not matched to a gene: 5. This chain uses TRBV12-3 or TRBV12-4 with TRBJ2-1, with TRBD2 matching over 9 bases. The clonotype comes from a human patient who had a liver transplant. The T cells may come from the graft donor. In DNA form, the CDR3 reads TGTGCCAGCAGTTTACCTAGCGGGATGAGCTCCTACAATGAGCAGTTCTTC. Encoded protein: CASSLPSGMSSYNEQFF.